The 22 T cell receptor beta chains below come from one sample, sequenced in a study of cytomegalovirus exposure and HLA in healthy donors. Vbeta (60) and Jbeta (13) primers were used in the PCR. The table came from immunoSEQ multiplex PCR; TCRdb's copy has only in-frame clones and leaves some out. The sample carries roughly 65,000 clones, about four fifths recorded once. Sequencing was carried out using PBMCs. These receptors all come from a woman in her 30s in good health and CMV-seronegative.

V is TRBV30 and J is TRBJ1-5; perhaps TRBD1 as D (6 bases). Germline lookup yields CDR1 GTSNPN and CDR2 SVGIG (reference sequence). This CDR3 has 14 amino acids. Between the trimmed V and J ends, which lost 5 bases and 4 bases, there was a span of 15 bases. The CDR3 here is CAWDPGTPNQPQHF. CDR3 coding DNA: TGTGCCTGGGATCCCGGGACACCTAATCAGCCCCAGCATTTT.

This chain links TRBV29-1 with TRBJ1-5, with D tentatively TRBD1 (5 bases). V was cut by 6 bases and J by 4 bases, with 13 bases left in between. Germline lookup yields CDR1 SQVTM and CDR2 ANQGSEA. This CDR3 has 13 amino acids. As DNA, the CDR3 is TGCAGCGTCGGCGGGACCCCAAATCAGCCCCAGCATTTT. Residues: CSVGGTPNQPQHF.

The chain couples TRBV11-2 to TRBJ2-7; weak D call: TRBD2 (5 bases). The CDR3 loop spans 14 amino acids. V shed 5 bases and J shed 6 bases, with 17 bases lying between them. Germline CDR1 SGHAT, CDR2 FQNNGV. The CDR3 DNA is TGTGCCAGCAGCAGCCCGACGTCGGGGTTCGAGCAGTACTTC. Its protein product is CASSSPTSGFEQYF.

This rearrangement joins TRBV7-2 to TRBJ2-2; 7 nucleotides match TRBD1. This CDR3 comprises 16 residues. Germline assignment: CDR1 SGHTA and CDR2 FQGNSA. V was pared by 5 bases and J by 4 bases, with 10 bases of the junction left unmatched. The CDR3 is CASSPPRQGRTGELFF. CDR3 sequence (DNA): TGTGCCAGCAGCCCCCCCAGACAGGGCCGCACCGGGGAGCTGTTTTTT. The whole variable domain, filled in from reference TRBV7-2 and TRBJ2-2, reads GAGVSQSPSNKVTEKGKDVELRCDPISGHTALYWYRQSLGQGLEFLIYFQGNSAPDKSGLPSDRFSAERTGGSVSTLTIQRTQQEDSAVYLCASSPPRQGRTGELFFGEGSRLTVL.

This rearrangement joins TRBV7-2 to TRBJ1-6, with D perhaps TRBD1 (5 bases). Germline CDR1 is SGHTA and CDR2 is FQGNSA. The V end was cut by 3 bases, the J end by 10 bases, with 10 bases between. The CDR3 covers 13 residues. The CDR3 loop is CASSFQGGSPLHF. The DNA for the CDR3 is TGTGCCAGCAGCTTTCAGGGAGGGTCACCCCTCCACTTT.

This clone was seen once. Other DNA sequences in this specimen translate into the identical CDR3. CDR3 amino acids: CASSQEDRANQPQHF. The CDR3 nucleotides read TGCGCCAGCAGCCAAGAGGACAGGGCAAATCAGCCCCAGCATTTT. This chain connects TRBV4-1 to TRBJ1-5; 8 nucleotides match TRBD1. The trim removed 0 bases at V and 4 bases at J, leaving 2 bases unmatched. Germline V gene sequence: CDR1 MGHRA, CDR2 YSYEKL. CDR3 size: 15 residues.

The chain is built from TRBV6-5 and TRBJ1-4; D is unresolved. This CDR3 is built from 14 residues. Trimming removed 6 bases at V and 0 bases at J, with 8 bases between. Germline V lookup: CDR1 MNHEY, CDR2 SVGAGI. CDR3 protein: CASRSPSTNEKLFF. For the CDR3, the DNA is TGTGCCAGCAGGAGTCCCTCAACTAATGAAAAACTGTTTTTT.

This clone occurred a few times. This sequence joins TRBV28 and TRBJ1-2, with 7 bases identical to TRBD1. The CDR3 contains 16 residues. V was clipped by 4 bases and J by 3 bases; unmatched bases: 11. The V gene's germline CDR1 is MDHEN and CDR2 SYDVKM. CDR3 DNA: TGTGCCAGCAGTTCCGGACAGGCGGGGGGATACTATGGCTACACCTTC. It yields the protein CASSSGQAGGYYGYTF.

The V call is TRBV29-1, the J call TRBJ2-7; 7 bases are shared with TRBD2. J lost 6 bases, V lost 2 bases, and 10 bases had no gene match. This CDR3 spans 14 amino acids. The germline V gene encodes CDR1 SQVTM and CDR2 ANQGSEA. The CDR3 DNA reads as TGCAGCGTTGAAATCGGGACTACCCTCCGCGAGCAGTACTTC. Translated, it gives CSVEIGTTLREQYF.

In its sample, this clone was seen once. J is TRBJ2-7 and V is TRBV12-5; possible D gene TRBD2, 5 bases. The CDR3 loop spans 13 amino acids. The V gene lost 1 base and the J gene lost 6 bases, with 10 bases spanning the gap. Germline V gives CDR1 LGHNT, CDR2 FRNRAP. The CDR3: CASGLGGGGEQYF. The CDR3 region has the DNA TGTGCTAGTGGTTTGGGGGGTGGAGGCGAGCAGTACTTC.

There are a few counts of this clone. The chain combines TRBV9 with TRBJ2-5; D ambiguous. CDR1 is SGDLS and CDR2 is YYNGEE in the germline V gene. The CDR3 runs 15 residues. V lost 0 bases and J lost 5, with 14 bases in between. The DNA for the CDR3 is TGTGCCAGCAGCGTAGCCCCCCAGTTCTCTGAGACCCAGTACTTC. Its translation: CASSVAPQFSETQYF.

V gene TRBV5-6 combines with J gene TRBJ1-1; possibly TRBD1 for D (5 bases). The CDR3 contains 13 residues. From germline, CDR1 is SGHDT and CDR2 YYEEEE. Trimming pared 0 bases from V and 11 bases from J, leaving 14 bases between. In nucleotides, the CDR3 is TGTGCCAGCAGCTTGGGTGGGGGGGTAGAGGCTTTCTTT. This encodes CASSLGGGVEAFF. Supplemented by reference TRBV5-6 and TRBJ1-1, the full variable domain reads DAGVTQSPTHLIKTRGQQVTLRCSPKSGHDTVSWYQQALGQGPQFIFQYYEEEERQRGNFPDRFSGHQFPNYSSELNVNALLLGDSALYLCASSLGGGVEAFFGQGTRLTVV.

The rearrangement links TRBV29-1 to TRBJ1-3; no clear D. The CDR3 spans 12 residues. CDR1 and CDR2 (germline): SQVTM, ANQGSEA. Trimming stripped 7 bases from V and 4 bases from J, with 11 bases between. Here the CDR3 DNA reads TGCAGCGCTTCATTACAGGGAAACACCATATATTTT. Protein product: CSASLQGNTIYF.

This chain connects TRBV9 to TRBJ2-5; 12 bases line up with TRBD1. Per the germline V gene, CDR1 is SGDLS and CDR2 is YYNGEE. With 5 bases clipped from V and 4 bases from J, the junction kept 9 bases outside the gene matches. This CDR3 contains 16 residues. CDR3 sequence reads: CASSLAGTGGLETQYF. CDR3 DNA: TGTGCCAGCAGTCTCGCCGGGACAGGGGGCTTAGAGACCCAGTACTTC.

In the case of this clone: The junction shows a germline mismatch at one end, possibly a read error. This sample includes further DNA sequences coding for the same CDR3. CDR3 bases: TGTGCCTGGAGTCCGAGACAGAACACTGAAGCTTTCTTC. Translating gives CAWSPRQNTEAFF. The V and J genes are TRBV30 and TRBJ1-1, with D perhaps TRBD1 (5 bases). This CDR3 has 13 amino acids. The germline V gene has CDR1 GTSNPN and CDR2 SVGIG (reference sequence).

In its sample, this clone was seen once. The chain recombines TRBV4-2 with TRBJ1-5, with 10 bases that match TRBD1. The CDR3 is made up of 17 amino acids. Per the germline V gene, CDR1 is LGHNA and CDR2 is YNFKEQ. The V segment lost 0 bases and the J segment 7 bases; nucleotides outside the gene matches: 9. The CDR3 sequence is CASSQDSGQGTGQPQHF. The CDR3 DNA sequence: TGTGCCAGCAGCCAAGATTCGGGACAGGGGACGGGGCAGCCCCAGCATTTT.

V is TRBV4-1 and J is TRBJ2-2, with D perhaps matching TRBD2 (6 bases). This CDR3 spans 15 amino acids. Trimming took 1 base from V and 4 from J, leaving 10 bases between them. The germline V gene encodes CDR1 MGHRA and CDR2 YSYEKL. This chain's CDR3 is CASSQGQGGTGELFF. In DNA form, the CDR3 reads TGCGCCAGCAGCCAAGGGCAGGGAGGCACCGGGGAGCTGTTTTTT.

This sequence joins TRBV11-2 and TRBJ2-2, with D possibly matching TRBD2 (5 bases). Germline loops: CDR1 SGHAT, CDR2 FQNNGV. There are 15 residues in the CDR3. V gave up 2 bases and J gave up 0 bases, with 7 bases separating them. CDR3 in amino acids: CASSLLASNTGELFF. DNA of the CDR3: TGTGCCAGCAGCTTACTAGCTTCGAACACCGGGGAGCTGTTTTTT.

This chain links TRBV27 with TRBJ1-2, with TRBD1 as a possible D gene (6 bases). This CDR3 contains 13 residues. The V end was cut by 7 bases, the J end by 2 bases, with 11 bases between. CDR1 is MNHEY and CDR2 is SMNVEV in the germline V gene (reference sequence). This CDR3 reads CASTTQGNYGYTF. The CDR3 DNA is TGTGCCAGCACGACTCAGGGGAACTATGGCTACACCTTC.

The rearrangement uses TRBV11-2 and TRBJ1-2, with a weak D call TRBD1 (6 bases). Germline V CDR1 and CDR2: SGHAT, FQNNGV. CDR3 length: 15 residues. V lost 5 bases to trimming and J lost 4 bases, with 17 bases between them. For the CDR3, the DNA is TGTGCCAGCAGCCGCCGGGACAAAGGGGGCTATGGCTACACCTTC. Its protein is CASSRRDKGGYGYTF.

The chain couples TRBV4-1 to TRBJ1-1; TRBD1 agrees at 11 bases. With 2 bases clipped from V and 4 bases from J, the junction kept 3 bases outside the gene matches. Germline V gene data show CDR1 as MGHRA and CDR2 as YSYEKL. CDR3 length: 15 residues. CDR3 in amino acids: CASSQTGTGGTEAFF. The CDR3 nucleotides are TGCGCCAGCAGCCAAACCGGGACAGGGGGCACTGAAGCTTTCTTT.

DNA of the CDR3: TGTGCCAGTAGGCCCCTTCAGGGGGCTGTCTACAATGAGCAGTTCTTC. Its protein is CASRPLQGAVYNEQFF. The chain uses TRBV19 and TRBJ2-1; 8 bases line up with TRBD1. The CDR3 totals 16 residues. Per germline, CDR1 LNHDA and CDR2 SQIVND (reference sequence). With V trimmed by 6 bases and J by 3 bases, 10 bases remained unmatched.